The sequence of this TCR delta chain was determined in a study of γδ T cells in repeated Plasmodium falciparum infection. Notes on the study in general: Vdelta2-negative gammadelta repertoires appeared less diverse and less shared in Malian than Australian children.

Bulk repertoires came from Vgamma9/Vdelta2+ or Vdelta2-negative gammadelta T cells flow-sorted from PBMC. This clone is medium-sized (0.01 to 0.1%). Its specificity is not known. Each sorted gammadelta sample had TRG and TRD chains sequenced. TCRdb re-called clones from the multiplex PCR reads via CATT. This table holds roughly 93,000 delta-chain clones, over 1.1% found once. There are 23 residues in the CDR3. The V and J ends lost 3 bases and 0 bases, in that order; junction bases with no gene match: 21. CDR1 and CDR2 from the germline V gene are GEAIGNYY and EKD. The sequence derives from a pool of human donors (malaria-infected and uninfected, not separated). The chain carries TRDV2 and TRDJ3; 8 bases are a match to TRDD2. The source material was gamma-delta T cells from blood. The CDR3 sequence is CACDDGGLPSRGTSSWDTRQMFF. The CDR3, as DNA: TGTGCCTGTGACGATGGGGGCCTTCCTAGCCGGGGGACGAGCTCCTGGGACACCCGACAGATGTTTTTC.